This is a list of T cell receptor beta chains from one sample in a study of tumor-infiltrating lymphocytes in oesophageal squamous cell carcinoma. One entry per CDR3 protein results from TCRdb running MiXCR on the PCR reads. Of around 19,000 distinct CDR3 sequences in the sample, 45% to 50% were seen once. The specimen sequenced was normal esophageal tissue next to the tumor. The receptors come from a female donor with esophageal squamous cell carcinoma. CDR3s include the opening cysteine and the closing phenylalanine or tryptophan. D genes are given only for firm matches. Rows may omit the clone size; those that give it use once, few, many or a size class.

TRBD1	14	many	TRBV5-1	TRBJ2-3	TGCGCCAGCAGCACGGGACAGGGAGTAGATACGCAGTATTTT	CASSTGQGVDTQYF
-	15	many	TRBV28	TRBJ1-1	TGTGCCAGCAGTCCCTCGGGACGCCTGAACACTGAAGCTTTCTTT	CASSPSGRLNTEAFF
TRBD2	15	many	TRBV6-1	TRBJ2-3	TGTGCCAGCAGTGCTATAGCGGGGGGGGGAGATACGCAGTATTTT	CASSAIAGGGDTQYF
TRBD1	15	-	TRBV7-2	TRBJ2-3	TGTGCCAGCAGCCGCCTCGGACAGGGCGCAGATACGCAGTATTTT	CASSRLGQGADTQYF
-	16	few	TRBV7-6	TRBJ2-5	TGTGCCAGCAGCTTAGAGAGGGCTACGATGTACAATGAGCAGTACTTC	CASSLERATMYNEQYF
TRBD1	11	-	TRBV6-4	TRBJ1-1	TGTGCCAGCTCCGAGACAGGGAGGTATTTCTTT	CASSETGRYFF
-	17	-	TRBV7-8	TRBJ2-7	TGTGCCAGCAGCTTAGTCCAGGCGGAATGGTTGGTCAATGAGCAGTACTTC	CASSLVQAEWLVNEQYF
-	12	medium-sized	TRBV6-1	TRBJ2-7	TGTGCCAGCAGTATACGGCCTTACGAGCAGTACTTC	CASSIRPYEQYF
TRBD2	16	-	TRBV15	TRBJ2-3	TGTGCCACCAGCAGTTCCCTAGCGGGGGCTGCAGATACGCAGTATTTT	CATSSSLAGAADTQYF
-	13	many	TRBV7-9	TRBJ2-7	TGTGCCAGCAGCCATGACAGCTCCTACGAGCAGTACTTC	CASSHDSSYEQYF
TRBD1	16	-	TRBV11-3	TRBJ2-1	TGTGCCAGCAGCCCGCGACAGGGACAGGGATACAATGAGCAGTTCTTC	CASSPRQGQGYNEQFF
-	15	once	TRBV7-2	TRBJ1-5	TGTGCCAGCACTTCCCAGGGGATCAGCAATCAGCCCCAGCATTTT	CASTSQGISNQPQHF
-	14	-	TRBV11-1	TRBJ2-2	TGTGCCAGCAGCCGGGACTTCAACACCGGGGAGCTGTTTTTT	CASSRDFNTGELFF
TRBD2	15	-	TRBV7-3	TRBJ2-5	TGTGCCAGCAGCCGTAGCGGGGGCAGGGGCGAGACCCAGTACTTC	CASSRSGGRGETQYF
-	13	few	TRBV11-3	TRBJ2-1	TGTGCCAGCAGCAAAACAGGACACAATGAGCAGTTCTTC	CASSKTGHNEQFF
TRBD2	17	many	TRBV5-1	TRBJ2-2	TGCGCCAGCAGTCCCCTCCCACTAGCGGGTGGGAACGGGGAGCTGTTTTTT	CASSPLPLAGGNGELFF
-	15	-	TRBV28	TRBJ1-5	TGTGCCAGCAGTTTCTGGGGGGCCAGCAATCAGCCCCAGCATTTT	CASSFWGASNQPQHF
-	14	-	TRBV28	TRBJ2-5	TGTGCCAGCAGTTTATACCAGGTTCGGGGGACCCAGTACTTC	CASSLYQVRGTQYF
TRBD2	13	many	TRBV11-3	TRBJ2-7	TGTGCCAGCAGCTTTACTAGCGGCAATGAGCAGTACTTC	CASSFTSGNEQYF
-	12	-	TRBV7-2	TRBJ2-7	TGTGCCAGCAGGGCCGGGGGTTTCGAGCAGTACTTC	CASRAGGFEQYF
TRBD1	13	medium-sized	TRBV24-1	TRBJ2-5	TGTGCCACCAGGACAGGGGGCGAAGAGACCCAGTACTTC	CATRTGGEETQYF
-	13	-	TRBV7-9	TRBJ2-1	TGTGCCAGCAGCTTACAGGTTGGCAATGAGCAGTTCTTC	CASSLQVGNEQFF
-	17	-	TRBV7-6	TRBJ2-7	TGTGCCAGCAGCCCAGAAGAGGCGCGGGATATCTACAATGAGCAGTACTTC	CASSPEEARDIYNEQYF
TRBD2	16	medium-sized	TRBV7-6	TRBJ2-5	TGTGCCAGCAGTCCGACAGGACTAGCGGGAGGCAAGACCCAGTACTTC	CASSPTGLAGGKTQYF
-	14	-	TRBV12-3/TRBV12-4	TRBJ1-2	TGTGCCAGCAGCCGCCTCCCGGGTAGCGATGGCTACACCTTC	CASSRLPGSDGYTF
-	14	-	TRBV19	TRBJ1-5	TGTGCCAGTAGTATAGCTCCGCGGCGCCAGCCCCAGCATTTT	CASSIAPRRQPQHF
TRBD1	12	-	TRBV28	TRBJ2-7	TGTGCCAGCAAAGGACAGGGGGCAAAGCAGTACTTC	CASKGQGAKQYF
TRBD1	13	few	TRBV5-1	TRBJ2-7	TGCGCCAGCAGCTTGACAGGGGTCTACGAGCAGTACTTC	CASSLTGVYEQYF
-	16	-	TRBV28	TRBJ1-5	TGTGCCAGCAGTGTCACAGGGCGAGCAGGCAATCAGCCCCAGCATTTT	CASSVTGRAGNQPQHF
-	13	-	TRBV15	TRBJ1-1	TGTGCCACCAGCAGGACTCGGGGAACTGAAGCTTTCTTT	CATSRTRGTEAFF
TRBD1	21	many	TRBV6-6	TRBJ1-6	TGTGCCAGCAGTTACTCAATGACCGGGACAGGGGGAAGGTCCTATAATTCACCCCTCCACTTT	CASSYSMTGTGGRSYNSPLHF
TRBD1	14	-	TRBV7-4	TRBJ1-6	TGTGCCAGCAGCTTAGGGACAGGGTACGACGAGCAGCACTTT	CASSLGTGYDEQHF
-	14	many	TRBV5-4	TRBJ2-5	TGTGCCAGCAGCCCCGGTCCCTTACTGGAGACCCAGTACTTC	CASSPGPLLETQYF
-	14	-	TRBV7-9	TRBJ2-1	TGTGCCAGCAGCTTATTGATCTCCTACAATGAGCAGTTCTTC	CASSLLISYNEQFF
-	16	once	TRBV6-1	TRBJ2-3	TGTGCCAGCAGTGGGAAACAGGGAGGGTTGACAGATACGCAGTATTTT	CASSGKQGGLTDTQYF
TRBD1	13	medium-sized	TRBV5-4	TRBJ1-1	TGTGCCAGCAGCTTTACAGGGGACACTGAAGCTTTCTTT	CASSFTGDTEAFF
-	20	-	TRBV7-9	TRBJ2-5	TGTGCCAGCAGCATCCTAGATGGACAGATTTGGCGACTGGTTAAAGAGACCCAGTACTTC	CASSILDGQIWRLVKETQYF
-	15	-	TRBV12-3/TRBV12-4	TRBJ2-1	TGTGCCAGCAGTTTAATGGGGAGCTCCTACAATGAGCAGTTCTTC	CASSLMGSSYNEQFF
TRBD2	16	-	TRBV28	TRBJ2-5	TGTGCCAGCAGTTCACGACTAGCGGGGACCCAAGAGACCCAGTACTTC	CASSSRLAGTQETQYF
-	15	many	TRBV6-1	TRBJ1-4	TGTGCCAGCAGTGAACTCGGGAGTGGGGATGAAAAACTGTTTTTT	CASSELGSGDEKLFF
-	13	once	TRBV6-6	TRBJ2-5	TGTGCCAGCAGTTTTCAATACCAAGAGACCCAGTACTTC	CASSFQYQETQYF
TRBD1	15	-	TRBV28	TRBJ2-3	TGTGCCAGCAGTCGGGACAGGGGTTGGACAGATACGCAGTATTTT	CASSRDRGWTDTQYF
-	14	few	TRBV27	TRBJ1-5	TGTGCCAGCAGTCTCGGGATGAGCAATCAGCCCCAGCATTTT	CASSLGMSNQPQHF
-	16	-	TRBV5-1	TRBJ2-3	TGCGCCAGCAGCTTGGTTATGGGGGGGCGCACAGATACGCAGTATTTT	CASSLVMGGRTDTQYF
TRBD2	18	many	TRBV27	TRBJ2-2	TGTGCCAGCAGTTCCAAAAATCCGGGACTAGCGGGGGCCGGGGAGCTGTTTTTT	CASSSKNPGLAGAGELFF